This T cell receptor beta chain derives from a study of T cell responses to AZD1222 COVID-19 vaccine. Trimming took off 2 bases at V and 6 bases at J, with 13 bases between the two ends. The CDR3 totals 15 residues. Per the germline V gene, CDR1 is SGHAT and CDR2 is FQDESV (reference sequence). TCRdb's table, derived via immunoSEQ multiplex PCR, lists solely in-frame clones and lacks some. The sample contains about 110,000 clones, over 75% of which appear only once. With regard to this clone: The antigen is unknown.

Study-level results: White British people made up most donors, females outnumbered males, and clonal diversity was possibly underestimated. Vaccine-related CD4 TCRs covered spike, predominating at 160-218 and 743-854. Repertoires in all cases were sampled only once the peak T cell response had passed.

The chain uses TRBV11-1 and TRBJ2-2; unclear D gene. This clonotype originated in an adult in good health. The specimen was peripheral blood, collected on day 0 of AZD1222 vaccination. CDR3 protein: CASSLYSLGSGELFF. The CDR3 bases are TGTGCCAGCAGCTTATACAGTTTAGGGTCCGGGGAGCTGTTTTTT.